Included here is one T cell receptor beta chain sequence, with context. What it binds is unknown. Assay: immunoSEQ multiplex PCR; the TCRdb copy retains only in-frame clones and omits some. The sample holds 70,000 to 100,000 clones, 95% to 97% seen once. These data originate in a study of siplizumab effects on memory and regulatory T cells. Overall study findings and caveats: Solely a minor proportion of alloreactive clones could be assigned to unstimulated subsets. The diversity of naive T cells seemed greater than that of memory cells, and their alloresponse contribution seemed major. Proliferating Tregs' suppressive function in siplizumab cultures went unconfirmed. An assignable phenotype, naive or memory, was missing from roughly 76-95% of proliferating CD4+ or CD8+ clones.

CDR1 is MNHEY, CDR2 SVGAGI, per germline. This CDR3 spans 15 amino acids. The V and J ends lost 5 bases and 3 bases respectively, with 13 bases between them. Sequencing input: naive CD4+ T cells sorted from blood. The sequence was obtained from a human donor in good health. The chain employs TRBV6-5 and TRBJ2-2; D tentatively fits TRBD1 or TRBD2 (7 bases each). The CDR3 sequence is CASSPGGADTGELFF. The CDR3 nucleotides are TGTGCCAGCAGTCCAGGGGGGGCGGACACCGGGGAGCTGTTTTTT.